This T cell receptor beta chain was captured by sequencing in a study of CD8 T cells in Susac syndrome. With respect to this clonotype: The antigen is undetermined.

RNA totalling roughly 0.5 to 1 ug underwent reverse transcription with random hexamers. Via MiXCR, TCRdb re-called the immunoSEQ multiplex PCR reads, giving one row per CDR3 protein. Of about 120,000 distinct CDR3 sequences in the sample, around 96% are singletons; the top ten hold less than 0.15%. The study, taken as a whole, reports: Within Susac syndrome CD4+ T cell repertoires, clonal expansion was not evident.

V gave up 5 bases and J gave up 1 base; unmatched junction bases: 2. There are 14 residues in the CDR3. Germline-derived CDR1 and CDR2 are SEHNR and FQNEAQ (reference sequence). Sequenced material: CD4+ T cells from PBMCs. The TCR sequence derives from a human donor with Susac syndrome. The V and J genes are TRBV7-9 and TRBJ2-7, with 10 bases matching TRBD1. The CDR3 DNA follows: TGTGCCAGCAGCACGGACAGGGGGTCCTACGAGCAGTACTTC. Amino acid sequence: CASSTDRGSYEQYF. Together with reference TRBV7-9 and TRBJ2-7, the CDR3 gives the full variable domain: DTGVSQNPRHKITKRGQNVTFRCDPISEHNRLYWYRQTLGQGPEFLTYFQNEAQLEKSRLLSDRFSAERPKGSFSTLEIQRTEQGDSAMYLCASSTDRGSYEQYFGPGTRLTVT.